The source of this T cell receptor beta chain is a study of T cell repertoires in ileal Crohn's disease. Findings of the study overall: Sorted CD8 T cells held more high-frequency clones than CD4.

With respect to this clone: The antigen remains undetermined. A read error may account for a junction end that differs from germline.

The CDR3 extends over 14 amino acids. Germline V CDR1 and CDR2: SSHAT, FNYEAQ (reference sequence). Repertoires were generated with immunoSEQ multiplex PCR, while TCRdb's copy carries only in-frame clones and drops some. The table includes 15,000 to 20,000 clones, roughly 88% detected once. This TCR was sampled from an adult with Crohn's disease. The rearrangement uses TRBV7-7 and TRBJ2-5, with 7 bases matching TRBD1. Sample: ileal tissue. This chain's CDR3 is CASSVRGRKETQYF. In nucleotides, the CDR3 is TGTGCTAGCAGCGTAAGGGGGCGGAAAGAGACCCAGTACTTC.